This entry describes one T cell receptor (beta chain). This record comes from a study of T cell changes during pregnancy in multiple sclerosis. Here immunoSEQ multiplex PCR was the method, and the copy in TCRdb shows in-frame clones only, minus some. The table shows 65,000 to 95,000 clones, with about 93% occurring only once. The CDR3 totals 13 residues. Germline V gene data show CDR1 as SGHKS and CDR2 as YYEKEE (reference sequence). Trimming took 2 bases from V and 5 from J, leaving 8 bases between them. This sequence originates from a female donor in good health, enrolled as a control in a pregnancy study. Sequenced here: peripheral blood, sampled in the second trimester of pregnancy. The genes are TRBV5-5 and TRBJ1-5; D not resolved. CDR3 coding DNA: TGTGCCAGCAGCTTAACTCCCGATCAGCCCCAGCATTTT. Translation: CASSLTPDQPQHF.